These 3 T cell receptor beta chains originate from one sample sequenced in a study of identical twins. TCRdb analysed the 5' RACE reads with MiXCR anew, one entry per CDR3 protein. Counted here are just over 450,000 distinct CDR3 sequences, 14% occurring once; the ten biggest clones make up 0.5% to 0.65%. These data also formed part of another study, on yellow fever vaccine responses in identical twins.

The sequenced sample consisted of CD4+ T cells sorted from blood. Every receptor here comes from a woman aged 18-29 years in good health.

The CDR3 region is CSARVFGGAYEQYF. CDR3 nucleotide sequence: TGCAGTGCTAGAGTGTTCGGGGGGGCCTACGAGCAGTACTTC. The gene calls are TRBV20-1 and TRBJ2-7; the match to TRBD2 covers 8 bases. Germline-derived CDR1 and CDR2 are DFQATT and SNEGSKA (reference sequence). CDR3 size: 14 residues. V gave up 1 base and J gave up 2 bases; unmatched junction bases: 4.

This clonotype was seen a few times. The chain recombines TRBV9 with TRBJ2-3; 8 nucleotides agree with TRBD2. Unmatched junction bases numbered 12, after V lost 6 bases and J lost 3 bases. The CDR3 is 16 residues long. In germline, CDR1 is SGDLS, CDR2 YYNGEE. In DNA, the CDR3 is TGTGCCAGCACCCCTTTAGCGGGGTTGGGGACAGATACGCAGTATTTT. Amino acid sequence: CASTPLAGLGTDTQYF.

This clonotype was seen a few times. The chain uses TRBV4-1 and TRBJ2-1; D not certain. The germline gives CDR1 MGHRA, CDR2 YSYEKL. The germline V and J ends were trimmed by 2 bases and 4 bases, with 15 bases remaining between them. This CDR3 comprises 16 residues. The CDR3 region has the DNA TGCGCCAGCAGCCAACTAGACCTTATCAAGTACAATGAGCAGTTCTTC. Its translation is CASSQLDLIKYNEQFF.